This entry lists 18 T cell receptor beta chains sequenced from one sample in a study of blood T cells in healthy people across ages. A second about 6 to 12 cycle PCR used barcoded and J-beta primers. TCRdb passed the 5' RACE reads through MiXCR, listing each CDR3 protein once. This table has roughly 800,000 distinct CDR3 sequences, 20% to 25% appearing once. This sample was also put to use in a study of T cells of mothers and their children.

Sequenced input: blood. All receptors come from a boy younger than 18 in good health.

The rearrangement links TRBV12-3 or TRBV12-4 to TRBJ1-5, with TRBD1 matching 9 bases. The CDR3 runs to 15 residues. V dropped 6 bases and J dropped 7; count of bases not matched to a gene: 10. CDR3 coding DNA: TGTGCCAGCAGCCGAGGGGGACAGGGTACACAGCCCCAGCATTTT. Protein: CASSRGGQGTQPQHF.

The chain couples TRBV28 to TRBJ2-7, with D uncertain. Germline V CDR1 and CDR2: MDHEN, SYDVKM. V was pared by 3 bases and J by 0 bases, with 6 bases between. The CDR3 is 13 amino acids. This CDR3 reads CASSFANSYEQYF. CDR3 in DNA: TGTGCCAGCAGTTTCGCCAACTCCTACGAGCAGTACTTC.

Regarding this clonotype: At one of its ends the junction is not consistent with the germline gene, which may arise from a read error. V gene TRBV7-9 combines with J gene TRBJ2-4; D is uncertain. Germline V gene data show CDR1 as SEHNR and CDR2 as FQNEAQ (reference sequence). The CDR3 consists of 15 residues. The CDR3 nucleotides read TGTGCCGGCAGGAATGACATCCTAGCCAAAAACATTCAGTACTTC. The encoded protein is CAGRNDILAKNIQYF.

In this sample, this clonotype turned up many times. The junction departs from the called germline gene at one end, perhaps through a read error. This rearrangement joins TRBV7-9 to TRBJ2-1; 7 bases match TRBD1. Germline CDR1 is SEHNR and CDR2 is FQNEAQ (reference sequence). The CDR3 runs to 13 residues. The CDR3 loop is CASSLDRVNEQFF. CDR3 DNA: TGTGCCAGCAGTTTAGACAGGGTCAATGAGCAGTTCTTC. Together with reference TRBV7-9 and TRBJ2-1, the CDR3 gives the full variable domain: DTGVSQNPRHKITKRGQNVTFRCDPISEHNRLYWYRQTLGQGPEFLTYFQNEAQLEKSRLLSDRFSAERPKGSFSTLEIQRTEQGDSAMYLCASSLDRVNEQFFGPGTRLTVL.

V and J are TRBV7-3 and TRBJ1-3; no clear D gene. Germline assignment: CDR1 SGHTA and CDR2 FQGTGA. V was pared by 2 bases and J by 8 bases, with 10 bases between. The CDR3 runs to 13 residues. The CDR3, as DNA: TGTGCCAGCAGCTTAGTCCCGGGAGACACCATATATTTT. It encodes CASSLVPGDTIYF.

This clonotype showed up just a few times. The CDR3, as DNA: TGTGCCAGCAGAGCCCGGGACCCAGGGAAAGAGACCCAGTACTTC. It is translated as CASRARDPGKETQYF. This chain uses TRBV6-8 with TRBJ2-5; D is possibly TRBD1 or TRBD2 (5 bases each). V lost 6 bases and J 3 bases, leaving 17 bases between the germline ends. CDR3 length: 15 residues. From germline, CDR1 is MNHGY and CDR2 SAAAGT.

This clonotype was counted between two and nine times. This chain links TRBV20-1 with TRBJ1-1, with 10 bases lining up with TRBD1. The CDR3 extends over 12 amino acids. CDR1 and CDR2 from the germline V gene are DFQATT and SNEGSKA (reference sequence). With 1 base clipped from V and 11 bases from J, the junction kept 4 bases outside the gene matches. CDR3 in DNA: TGCAGTGCTAGAGGGGACAGGGGTTGGGCTTTCTTT. Amino acids: CSARGDRGWAFF.

This clonotype was seen a few times. This chain connects TRBV7-9 to TRBJ2-1; 8 bases line up with TRBD2. CDR1 and CDR2 from the germline V gene are SEHNR and FQNEAQ (reference sequence). CDR3 length: 14 residues. Losses at the gene ends were 3 bases for V and 8 bases for J; bases not matched to a gene: 6. CDR3 in amino acids: CASSFWAGGDEQFF. Here the CDR3 DNA reads TGTGCCAGCAGCTTTTGGGCGGGAGGTGATGAGCAGTTCTTC.

This clonotype was seen only a few times. The chain links TRBV28 to TRBJ2-1; D remains unclear. With the DNA end fitting TRBJ2-7 better, the J assignment may be wrong. Germline V gives CDR1 MDHEN, CDR2 SYDVKM. This CDR3 has 18 residues. CDR3 sequence: CASSPTDGPLFPSYEQYF. The CDR3, as DNA: TGTGCCAGCAGTCCGACGGACGGACCACTCTTTCCGTCCTACGAGCAGTACTTC.

This clonotype was observed a handful of times. The chain joins TRBV7-9 to TRBJ2-7; D is possibly TRBD2 (5 bases). V was shortened by 4 bases and J by 4 bases, with 23 bases between the two germline ends. Germline CDR1 SEHNR, CDR2 FQNEAQ (reference sequence). The CDR3 contains 17 residues. The CDR3 DNA reads as TGTGCCAGCAGCTCCTCGCGCGGGCTCCTTCTAGAATACGAGCAGTACTTC. It codes for CASSSSRGLLLEYEQYF.

This clonotype was counted between two and nine times. The chain recombines TRBV4-3 with TRBJ1-2; D unclear. Germline V gene lookup returns CDR1 LGHNA and CDR2 YSLEER. The V gene lost 0 bases and the J gene lost 7 bases, with 15 bases spanning the gap. The CDR3 loop spans 15 amino acids. CDR3 residues: CASSQDLAGTAGYTF. CDR3 in DNA: TGCGCCAGCAGCCAAGATCTGGCAGGAACGGCTGGCTACACCTTC.

The V call is TRBV6-5, the J call TRBJ1-2; D not certain. Germline-derived CDR1 and CDR2 are MNHEY and SVGAGI. Trimming removed 8 bases from V and 2 bases from J, with 12 bases in between. CDR3 length: 13 residues. CDR3 sequence reads: CASRRSVNYGYTF. CDR3 bases: TGTGCCAGCCGCCGGTCGGTCAACTATGGCTACACCTTC.

This clonotype was recorded many times. Written as DNA, the CDR3 is TGTGCCAGCAGTCCAGGGACTTACAATGAGCAGTTCTTC. It codes for CASSPGTYNEQFF. V is TRBV7-3 and J is TRBJ2-1; a possible D gene is TRBD2 (6 bases). The CDR3 is made up of 13 amino acids. CDR1 is SGHTA, CDR2 FQGTGA, per germline. Trimming took off 6 bases at V and 4 bases at J, with 10 bases between the two ends.

The chain joins TRBV7-2 to TRBJ2-3; D is ambiguous. Trimming took 1 base from V and 9 from J, leaving 14 bases between them. CDR1 is SGHTA, CDR2 FQGNSA, per germline. This CDR3 has 14 residues. The CDR3 sequence is CASSLEGPSGTQYF. The CDR3 DNA reads as TGTGCCAGCAGCTTAGAAGGGCCCTCTGGCACGCAGTATTTT.

This clonotype was seen a handful of times. The chain uses TRBV12-3 or TRBV12-4 and TRBJ1-4; D uncertain. V lost 5 bases and J lost 7, with 17 bases in between. The CDR3 runs 15 residues. The CDR3 sequence: CASSETRNVGEKLFF. CDR3 DNA sequence: TGTGCCAGCAGTGAAACCCGAAACGTCGGTGAAAAACTGTTTTTT.

This chain joins TRBV27 and TRBJ2-7; TRBD1 aligns across 7 bases. J lost 4 bases, V lost 2 bases, and 8 bases had no gene match. There are 15 residues in the CDR3. Germline CDR1 is MNHEY and CDR2 is SMNVEV (reference sequence). CDR3 loop: CASSLRGGAFYEQYF. Here the CDR3 DNA reads TGTGCCAGCAGTTTAAGAGGGGGCGCTTTTTACGAGCAGTACTTC.

A few counts support this clonotype. The chain is built from TRBV2 and TRBJ2-1; D remains unclear. Germline V gene lookup returns CDR1 SNHLY and CDR2 FYNNEI. The V gene lost 4 bases and the J gene lost 6 bases, with 10 bases spanning the gap. The CDR3 spans 13 residues. CDR3 nucleotides: TGTGCCAGCAGTGTAGGCGTTGTCAATGAGCAGTTCTTC. Amino acids: CASSVGVVNEQFF.

This clonotype was counted at least ten times. This chain links TRBV5-1 with TRBJ1-6; D gene uncertain. Germline V gene data show CDR1 as SGHRS and CDR2 as YFSETQ. The V end lost 4 bases, the J end lost 4 bases, and 9 bases lay between the germline ends. There are 14 residues in the CDR3. CDR3 amino acids: CASSEGYYNSPLHF. CDR3 DNA sequence: TGCGCCAGCAGCGAAGGGTATTATAATTCACCCCTCCACTTT.